This is a list of T cell receptor beta chains from one sample in a study of T cell responses to AZD1222 COVID-19 vaccine. Measured with immunoSEQ multiplex PCR; TCRdb has only the in-frame clones, and not every one. The sample includes 150,000 to 200,000 clones, just over 90% of them seen just once. The input for sequencing was peripheral blood, taken on day 0 of AZD1222 vaccination. These receptors all stem from an adult in good health. Both conserved end residues are part of each CDR3. A D gene is named only where the DNA matches it firmly. Some rows have no size entry. The others give once, few or many, or a class for an expanded clone.

clone size,D gene,V gene,J gene,CDR3 DNA,CDR3 protein
few,-,TRBV19,TRBJ2-5,TGTGCCAGTAGTATATCGAGGGATCAGACCCAGTACTTC,CASSISRDQTQYF
-,-,TRBV10-2,TRBJ1-1,TGCGCCAGCAGACGGGGCTATGACGCGGCTGAAGCTTTCTTT,CASRRGYDAAEAFF
-,TRBD1,TRBV2,TRBJ1-4,TGTGCCAGCAGACCACAGGGGGCGCTTCTGGAAAAACTGTTTTTT,CASRPQGALLEKLFF
-,-,TRBV18,TRBJ2-2,TGTGCCAGCTCCTGGGACACAAACACCGGGGAGCTGTTTTTT,CASSWDTNTGELFF
-,TRBD2,TRBV3-1/TRBV3-2,TRBJ2-1,TGTGCCAGCTCAAGCGGGATCGATGAGCAGTTCTTC,CASSSGIDEQFF
-,TRBD1,TRBV2,TRBJ1-5,TGTGCCAGCAGTGGACAGGGCGGAGGGAGTCAGCCCCAGCATTTT,CASSGQGGGSQPQHF
-,-,TRBV15,TRBJ2-7,TGTGCCACCAGCAGTGAAGGCTACGAGCAGTACTTC,CATSSEGYEQYF
-,-,TRBV12-3/TRBV12-4,TRBJ1-2,TGTGCCAGCACCCTTGGGACATTTACAGGCTACACCTTC,CASTLGTFTGYTF
-,-,TRBV6-5,TRBJ2-1,TGTGCCAGCAGGCTAGATGGGCAGTTCTTC,CASRLDGQFF
-,-,TRBV29-1,TRBJ1-1,TGCAGCGTTGGCCCAGGGCCTGCGTTTGAAGCTTTCTTT,CSVGPGPAFEAFF
-,-,TRBV7-9,TRBJ2-1,TGTGCCAGCAGCACTACGCTTAGCGGTGACTCCTACAATGAGCAGTTCTTC,CASSTTLSGDSYNEQFF
-,-,TRBV5-6,TRBJ1-1,TGTGCCACCAGGAGAACCCGGGTCGGGCGGAACACTGAAGCTTTCTTT,CATRRTRVGRNTEAFF
once,-,TRBV19,TRBJ1-1,TGTGCCAGTAGTATCTGGGGAGGGGATCCCCTTGAAGCTTTCTTT,CASSIWGGDPLEAFF
-,-,TRBV6-5,TRBJ2-1,TGTGCCAGCAGTTACTCGTATCTACCGTCGGATGAGCAGTTCTTC,CASSYSYLPSDEQFF
-,-,TRBV7-8,TRBJ1-1,TGTGCCGCGGCCCGGGGGGGGATGATGAACACTGAAGCTTTCTTT,CAAARGGMMNTEAFF
-,-,TRBV5-6,TRBJ1-2,TGTGCCAGCAGCTTGCCAGGGGCGTCCAATCGTGGGGGCTACACCTTC,CASSLPGASNRGGYTF
-,-,TRBV10-1,TRBJ1-5,TGCGCCAGCAGTCCCGCGGATAGCAATCAGCCCCAGCATTTT,CASSPADSNQPQHF
-,-,TRBV5-5,TRBJ2-3,TGTGCCAGCAGCTATAAAGAGAGGGAGGATACGCAGTATTTT,CASSYKEREDTQYF
-,-,TRBV6-4,TRBJ2-1,TGTGCCAGCAGTGACTACGGGGGGCCGGTAGGTGAGCAGTTCTTC,CASSDYGGPVGEQFF
once,TRBD1,TRBV6-5,TRBJ2-1,TGTGCCAGCAACCCGGGACAGGGAATCGGTGAGCAGTTCTTC,CASNPGQGIGEQFF
-,-,TRBV7-8,TRBJ2-2,TGTGCCAGCAGCTTAGACGACCTTGGGGAGCTGTTTTTT,CASSLDDLGELFF
-,-,TRBV6-5,TRBJ1-6,TGTGCCAGCAGTTACTCGGGGGGTAATTCACCCCTCCACTTT,CASSYSGGNSPLHF
-,-,TRBV4-2,TRBJ2-2,TGTGCCAGCAGCCCGTTTTCAGCGACGGAGCTGTTTTTT,CASSPFSATELFF
-,-,TRBV12-3/TRBV12-4,TRBJ1-3,TGTGCCAGCGACTCCTACTCTGGAAACACCATATATTTT,CASDSYSGNTIYF
-,TRBD1,TRBV7-9,TRBJ1-1,TGTGCCAGCAGCTTACTACCGGGACAGAGATCAATGAACACTGAAGCTTTCTTT,CASSLLPGQRSMNTEAFF
-,-,TRBV10-1,TRBJ1-5,TGCGCCAGCAGTGGACAGCCGACCACGTATAGCAATCAGCCCCAGCATTTT,CASSGQPTTYSNQPQHF
-,TRBD1,TRBV5-1,TRBJ1-4,TGCGCCAGCAGCTTAGGGCGGGACAGCCTTAATGAAAAACTGTTTTTT,CASSLGRDSLNEKLFF
-,TRBD2,TRBV28,TRBJ2-7,TGTGCCAGCAGGACTAGCGGGAGCTACGAGCAGTACTTC,CASRTSGSYEQYF
-,-,TRBV27,TRBJ2-2,TGTGCCAGCAGTAGACAGGGAGGTAACACCGGGGAGCTGTTTTTT,CASSRQGGNTGELFF
-,-,TRBV29-1,TRBJ1-1,TGCAGCGTTGAACCTGGAAGGGTTGGAGCTTTCTTT,CSVEPGRVGAFF
-,TRBD2,TRBV19,TRBJ2-1,TGTGCCAGTGAAACTAGCGGGACGTCCTACAATGAGCAGTTCTTC,CASETSGTSYNEQFF
-,-,TRBV29-1,TRBJ1-1,TGCAGCGTTGAAGAGGTTAAATGGATAGGACCGATGAACACTGAAGCTTTCTTT,CSVEEVKWIGPMNTEAFF
-,TRBD1,TRBV3-1/TRBV3-2,TRBJ2-1,TGTGCCAGCAGCCAAGGACAGGGGATTTGGGAGCAGTTCTTC,CASSQGQGIWEQFF
once,-,TRBV27,TRBJ1-2,TGTGCCAGCAGTTTATTCCCTTTCTATGGCTACACCTTC,CASSLFPFYGYTF
-,-,TRBV7-9,TRBJ2-1,TGTGCCAGCAGCTACTTATCGGGACGTACCTACAATGAGCAGTTCTTC,CASSYLSGRTYNEQFF
-,-,TRBV10-3,TRBJ1-1,TGTGCCATCAGTGGCCAGACAGAAACTGAAGCTTTCTTT,CAISGQTETEAFF
-,TRBD1,TRBV6-5,TRBJ1-2,TGTGCCAGCAGTTACTACAGGGGCAAATTTGGCTACACCTTC,CASSYYRGKFGYTF
-,-,TRBV30,TRBJ1-3,TGTGCCTGGACCTTCGGGGCGAACGGAAACACCATATATTTT,CAWTFGANGNTIYF
-,TRBD1,TRBV6-5,TRBJ2-5,TGTGCCAGCAAGGGACAGGGGATAGAGACCCAGTACTTC,CASKGQGIETQYF
-,-,TRBV4-1,TRBJ2-1,TGCGCCAGCAGCATACGGGGTCTGGGTGGCTCCTACAATGAGCAGTTCTTC,CASSIRGLGGSYNEQFF